Below are 10 T cell receptor beta chains sequenced from a single sample in a study of T-cell reconstitution after alpha-beta-depleted transplantation in children. A library of TCRbeta sequences, prepared with unique molecular identifiers, was generated. TCRdb redid the calling of the PCR reads with MiXCR, one entry per CDR3 protein. The sample holds hundreds of thousands of distinct CDR3 sequences, 9.5% to 13% seen once. The material sequenced was peripheral blood, taken 180 days after TCRalphabeta/CD19-depleted stem cell transplant. The receptors originated from a male patient under 10 years old who had a stem cell transplant for chronic granulomatous disease, so the T cells may come from the graft donor.

This clonotype occurred many times. CDR3 DNA sequence: TGTGCCAGCAGTTCCGGGACAGGGTACACCGGGGAGCTGTTTTTT. Residues: CASSSGTGYTGELFF. The rearrangement uses TRBV12-3 or TRBV12-4 and TRBJ2-2, with 9 bases that match TRBD1. The junction had 3 bases not matched to a gene; V was cut back by 4 bases and J by 3 bases. There are 15 residues in the CDR3.

The sample holds many counts of this clonotype. V and J are TRBV20-1 and TRBJ2-4, with a weak D call TRBD1 (6 bases). This CDR3 contains 14 residues. V dropped 4 bases and J dropped 0 bases, with 10 bases sitting between them. CDR1 and CDR2 from the germline V gene are DFQATT and SNEGSKA (reference sequence). CDR3 bases: TGCAGTGCTACGGACAGACTAGCCAAAAACATTCAGTACTTC. Encoded protein: CSATDRLAKNIQYF.

By share, this clonotype counts as medium-sized. This sequence joins TRBV29-1 and TRBJ1-4; D ambiguous. Trimming left V 4 bases short and J 8 bases short, with 8 bases between. The V gene's germline CDR1 is SQVTM and CDR2 ANQGSEA. The CDR3 is 11 residues long. In nucleotides, the CDR3 is TGCAGCGTTGGGGGAGGCGAAAAACTGTTTTTT. This gives the protein CSVGGGEKLFF.

Ten or more counts support this clonotype. V is TRBV6-2 or TRBV6-3 and J is TRBJ2-7; the match to TRBD1 covers 7 bases. Per the germline V gene, CDR1 is MNHEY and CDR2 is SVGEGT. The CDR3 has 13 amino acids. After removal of 5 bases from V and 2 bases from J, the junction contained 3 bases not matched to a gene. The CDR3 reads CASSRTGAYEQYF. The CDR3 DNA follows: TGTGCCAGCAGTCGGACAGGAGCCTACGAGCAGTACTTC.

This clonotype was seen at least ten times. This chain connects TRBV6-5 to TRBJ1-6; D gene unclear. Trimming cost V 2 bases and J 6 bases, with 5 bases left between them. The length of the CDR3 is 13 residues. CDR1 is MNHEY and CDR2 is SVGAGI in the germline V gene. The CDR3 here is CASSYTRNSPLHF. CDR3 DNA sequence: TGTGCCAGCAGTTACACCCGTAATTCACCCCTCCACTTT.

This clonotype has just one count. A much bigger clone sits one base away, suggesting this may be a read error. The CDR3 spells CASSTRSGLALSSYEQYF. CDR3 sequence (DNA): TGTGCCAGCAGCACACGATCGGGACTAGCGTTGAGCTCCTACGAGCAGTACTTC. The rearrangement links TRBV11-2 to TRBJ2-7; TRBD2 agrees at 10 bases. This CDR3 spans 18 amino acids. V trimming: 5 bases; J trimming: 0 bases; junction bases outside the gene matches: 13. Germline V gene lookup returns CDR1 SGHAT and CDR2 FQNNGV.

This clonotype has a count of ten or more. The chain couples TRBV2 to TRBJ2-5; a weak D match, TRBD2 (5 bases). The CDR3 is made up of 14 amino acids. CDR1 is SNHLY, CDR2 FYNNEI, per germline. Deletions cut 7 bases from V and 5 bases from J, with 17 bases between. In DNA form, the CDR3 reads TGTGCCAGCATTCCCTTCGAGGGTTTGGAGACCCAGTACTTC. This codes for CASIPFEGLETQYF.

A few counts support this clonotype. This chain uses TRBV27 with TRBJ1-5, with 8 nucleotides matching TRBD1. Germline CDR1 MNHEY, CDR2 SMNVEV (reference sequence). The V segment lost 0 bases and the J segment 4 bases; nucleotides outside the gene matches: 2. The CDR3 loop spans 15 amino acids. The CDR3 DNA follows: TGTGCCAGCAGTTTATCTCAGGGGGCGAATCAGCCCCAGCATTTT. It is translated as CASSLSQGANQPQHF.

This clonotype was observed a handful of times. V is TRBV5-4 and J is TRBJ2-5, with D maybe TRBD1 (5 bases). The germline CDR1 and CDR2 sequences are SGHNT and YYREEE (reference sequence). Trimming pared 0 bases from V and 2 bases from J, leaving 8 bases between. CDR3 length: 14 amino acids. Written as DNA, the CDR3 is TGTGCCAGCAGCTTGGGGACACTGCAAGAGACCCAGTACTTC. Its translation is CASSLGTLQETQYF.

Ten or more counts support this clonotype. J is TRBJ2-3 and V is TRBV4-2; D is unresolved. This CDR3 is 14 amino acids long. Trimming cost V 0 bases and J 4 bases, with 8 bases left between them. The germline V gene encodes CDR1 LGHNA and CDR2 YNFKEQ. CDR3 in DNA: TGTGCCAGCAGCCAAGATTCCCCATCAGATACGCAGTATTTT. Its protein is CASSQDSPSDTQYF.